Many counts were recorded for the clone carrying this T cell receptor (beta chain). For TCRbeta, the library was prepared with unique molecular identifiers. TCRdb recomputed calls from the PCR reads with MiXCR, one row per CDR3 protein. The sample carries approximately 400,000 distinct CDR3 sequences, about a tenth recorded once. This sample is drawn from a study of T-cell reconstitution after alpha-beta-depleted transplantation in children. Trimming removed 5 bases at V and 3 bases at J, with 13 bases between. CDR3 length equals 14 residues. V usage is TRBV12-3 or TRBV12-4 and J usage is TRBJ1-1; D not certain. The TCR sequence derives from a human donor who donated a stem cell graft to a child with acute myeloid leukemia. The material sequenced was PBMCs from the stem cell graft donor, taken from the stem cell graft. The CDR3 sequence: CASSPRTGDTEAFF. The CDR3 coding sequence is TGTGCCAGCAGTCCACGGACGGGAGACACTGAAGCTTTCTTT.